The 6 T cell receptor beta chains below were found in one sample sequenced in a study of T-cell memory formation after mild COVID-19. One entry per CDR3 protein results from TCRdb running MiXCR on the 5' RACE reads. This table holds just over 350,000 distinct CDR3 sequences, under 15% found once. The sample comprised PBMCs or a T cell subset sorted from them (not recorded which). These receptors all come from a man aged 18 to 29 who had mild COVID-19 (a few samples of this study predate the infection). Cell type and time point are not known.

In its sample, this clonotype was seen a few times. The chain combines TRBV6-2 or TRBV6-3 with TRBJ2-7; no firm D call. Germline V gene sequence: CDR1 MNHEY, CDR2 SVGEGT. The CDR3 covers 14 residues. Trimming stripped 5 bases from V and 3 bases from J, with 14 bases between. The CDR3 region has the DNA TGTGCCAGCAGTCCCGTTGGAGTACACTACGAGCAGTACTTC. It specifies CASSPVGVHYEQYF.

This clonotype was counted a few times. The gene calls are TRBV6-2 or TRBV6-3 and TRBJ2-3; D possibly uses TRBD1 or TRBD2 (5 bases each). Germline loops: CDR1 MNHEY, CDR2 SVGEGT. Trimming took 0 bases from V and 4 from J, leaving 20 bases between them. The CDR3 is made up of 18 amino acids. The CDR3 coding sequence is TGTGCCAGCAGTTACTCGCCGATTGGGACGGAAGAGGCAGATACGCAGTATTTT. Translating gives CASSYSPIGTEEADTQYF.

This clonotype was picked up many times. This chain links TRBV11-1 with TRBJ2-5, with TRBD2 matching 7 bases. V lost 3 bases, J lost 2 bases, and 6 bases stayed unmatched. CDR1 is SGHAT, CDR2 FQDESV, per germline (reference sequence). There are 15 residues in the CDR3. CDR3 residues: CASSLWGTTQETQYF. Here the CDR3 DNA reads TGTGCCAGCAGCTTGTGGGGGACTACTCAAGAGACCCAGTACTTC.

At least ten counts were recorded for this clonotype. The V call is TRBV5-1, the J call TRBJ2-4; D not certain. The CDR3 has 14 amino acids. V gave up 0 bases and J gave up 0 bases, with 4 bases separating them. Germline V gene data show CDR1 as SGHRS and CDR2 as YFSETQ. The CDR3 sequence: CASSLGIAKNIQYF. The CDR3 DNA sequence: TGCGCCAGCAGCTTGGGGATAGCCAAAAACATTCAGTACTTC.

This rearrangement joins TRBV25-1 to TRBJ1-6, with TRBD1 matching 7 bases. The germline V gene encodes CDR1 MGHDK and CDR2 SYGVNS. This CDR3 spans 20 amino acids. V was pared by 6 bases and J by 3 bases, with 20 bases of the junction left unmatched. DNA of the CDR3: TGTGCCAGCAGCGACTCCGGACAGGCCCCAGACCCCTACTATAATTCACCCCTCCACTTT. Its protein product is CASSDSGQAPDPYYNSPLHF.

This clonotype was seen at least ten times. This sequence joins TRBV4-3 and TRBJ1-1; unclear D gene. Germline V gene data show CDR1 as LGHNA and CDR2 as YSLEER. The V end was cut by 4 bases, the J end by 0 bases, with 18 bases between. The CDR3 is 17 amino acids. This chain's CDR3 is CASSPSYGARVNTEAFF. For the CDR3, the DNA is TGCGCCAGCAGCCCAAGTTACGGAGCGCGGGTGAACACTGAAGCTTTCTTT.